Listed below are T cell receptor beta chains from one sample, sequenced in a study of blood T cell repertoires in COVID-19. Sequencing used immunoSEQ multiplex PCR; TCRdb keeps in-frame clones, though not all of them. There are about 140,000 clones in the sample; 70% to 90% occur only once, and around 8.4% lies in the top ten. The sample taken for sequencing was peripheral blood. The receptors derive from a woman aged 60-70 years with acute or convalescent COVID-19. Each CDR3 is given with its conserved first and last residue. Each record gives: J gene, V gene, CDR3 protein.

J: TRBJ2-5
V: TRBV10-1
CDR3: CASTGGTGGETQYF

J: TRBJ1-6
V: TRBV7-9
CDR3: CASSPGQENSPLHF

J: TRBJ2-3
V: TRBV19
CDR3: CASKARSTDTQYF

J: TRBJ2-7
V: TRBV11-2
CDR3: CASSAGLAASYEQYF

J: TRBJ1-6
V: TRBV18
CDR3: CASSSRGSSYNSPLHF

J: TRBJ1-2
V: TRBV9
CDR3: CASSADLIPTGNYGYTF

J: TRBJ2-3
V: TRBV4-3
CDR3: CASSQDFAGGTDTQYF

J: TRBJ2-5
V: TRBV29-1
CDR3: CSVADRGKTQYF

J: TRBJ2-3
V: TRBV19
CDR3: CASSPPGQGGDTQYF

J: TRBJ1-6
V: TRBV4-3
CDR3: CASSQDPGRNSPLHF

J: TRBJ2-7
V: TRBV30
CDR3: CASKTPVGYEQYF

J: TRBJ1-4
V: TRBV7-9
CDR3: CASSFRTPTEEKLFF

J: TRBJ1-6
V: TRBV6-5
CDR3: CASQTGVNSPLHF

J: TRBJ1-1
V: TRBV3-1/TRBV3-2
CDR3: CASSHQGRTEAFF

J: TRBJ2-1
V: TRBV27
CDR3: CASRRSGGAYNEQFF